This paragraph covers one TCR beta chain sequence. This sample is drawn from a study of shared clonotypes between healthy human individuals. At the level of the study: The plates for each donor numbered three CD4 naive, three CD4 memory, two CD8 naive and one CD8 memory.

Terminally differentiated effector memory CD45RA+ cells were excluded from the naive CD8 cells, which were CD45RO-negative and positively selected for CCR7. The CDR3 runs to 17 residues. CDR1 is LNHNV, CDR2 YYDKDF, per germline (reference sequence). Trimming cost V 1 base and J 6 bases, with 18 bases left between them. Clones were read by immunoSEQ multiplex PCR, and TCRdb kept only the in-frame ones, dropping some. Of 2 million to 2.5 million clones in the sample, about 93% were seen once. V gene TRBV15 combines with J gene TRBJ2-2; D remains unclear. Sequencing input: naive CD8+ T cells from PBMCs. This receptor was obtained from a man aged 18 to 29 in good health. Some clones in this sample may be carry-over from other donors' samples. The CDR3 spells CATSRGANSPLPGELFF. In DNA form, the CDR3 reads TGTGCCACCAGCAGAGGAGCGAACTCACCCCTCCCCGGGGAGCTGTTTTTT.